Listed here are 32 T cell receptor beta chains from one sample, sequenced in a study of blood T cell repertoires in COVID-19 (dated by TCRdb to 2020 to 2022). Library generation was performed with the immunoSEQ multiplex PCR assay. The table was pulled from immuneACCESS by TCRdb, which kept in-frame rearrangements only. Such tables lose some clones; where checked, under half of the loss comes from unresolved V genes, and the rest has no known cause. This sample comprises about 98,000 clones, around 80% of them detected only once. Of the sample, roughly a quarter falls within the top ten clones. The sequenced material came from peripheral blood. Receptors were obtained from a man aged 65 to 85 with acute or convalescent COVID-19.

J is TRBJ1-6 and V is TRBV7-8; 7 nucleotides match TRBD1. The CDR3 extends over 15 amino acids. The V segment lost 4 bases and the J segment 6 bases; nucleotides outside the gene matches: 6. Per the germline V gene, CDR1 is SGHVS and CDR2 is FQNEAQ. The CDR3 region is CASSYSRDSNSPLHF. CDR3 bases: TGTGCCAGCAGCTATTCCCGGGACAGTAATTCACCCCTCCACTTT.

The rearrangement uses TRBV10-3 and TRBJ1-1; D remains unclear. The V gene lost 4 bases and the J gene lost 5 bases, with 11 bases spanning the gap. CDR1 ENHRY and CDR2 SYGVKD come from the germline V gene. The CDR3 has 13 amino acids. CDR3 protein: CAISAIEDTEAFF. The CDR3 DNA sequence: TGTGCCATCAGTGCAATTGAGGATACTGAAGCTTTCTTT.

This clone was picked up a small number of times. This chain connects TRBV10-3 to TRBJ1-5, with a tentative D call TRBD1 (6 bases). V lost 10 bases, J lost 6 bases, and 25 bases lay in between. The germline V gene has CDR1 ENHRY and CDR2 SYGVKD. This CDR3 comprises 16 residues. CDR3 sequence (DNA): TGTGCCACCCCCCCCGCCCGACAGGTGAGGCGTCAGCCCCAGCATTTT. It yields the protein CATPPARQVRRQPQHF.

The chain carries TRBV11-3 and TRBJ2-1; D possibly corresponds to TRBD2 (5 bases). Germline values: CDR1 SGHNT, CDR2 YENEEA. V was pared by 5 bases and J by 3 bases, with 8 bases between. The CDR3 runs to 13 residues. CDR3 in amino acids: CASSPRGYNEQFF. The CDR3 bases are TGTGCCAGCAGCCCCCGGGGCTACAATGAGCAGTTCTTC.

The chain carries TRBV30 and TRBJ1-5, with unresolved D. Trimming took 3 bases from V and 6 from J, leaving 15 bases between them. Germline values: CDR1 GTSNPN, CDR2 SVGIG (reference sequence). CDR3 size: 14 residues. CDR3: CAWSPGYGGQPQHF. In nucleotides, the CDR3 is TGTGCCTGGAGCCCGGGGTATGGTGGTCAGCCCCAGCATTTT.

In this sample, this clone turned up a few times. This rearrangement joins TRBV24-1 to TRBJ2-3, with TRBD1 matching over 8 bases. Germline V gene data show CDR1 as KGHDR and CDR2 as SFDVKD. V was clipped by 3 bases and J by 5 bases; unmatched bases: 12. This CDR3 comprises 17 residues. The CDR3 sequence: CATSDPGGRGEGDTQYF. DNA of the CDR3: TGTGCCACCAGTGATCCAGGGGGCAGGGGAGAAGGAGATACGCAGTATTTT.

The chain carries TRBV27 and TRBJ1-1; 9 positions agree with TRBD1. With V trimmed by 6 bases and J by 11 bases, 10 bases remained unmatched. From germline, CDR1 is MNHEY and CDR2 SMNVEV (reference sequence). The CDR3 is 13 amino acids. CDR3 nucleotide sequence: TGTGCCAGCAGAGGGGACAGGGACAGGGATGCTTTCTTT. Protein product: CASRGDRDRDAFF.

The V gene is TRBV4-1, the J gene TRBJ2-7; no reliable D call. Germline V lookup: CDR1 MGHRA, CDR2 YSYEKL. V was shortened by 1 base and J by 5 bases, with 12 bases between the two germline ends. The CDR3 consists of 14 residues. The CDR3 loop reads CASSQVSYTDEQYF. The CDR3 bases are TGCGCCAGCAGCCAAGTAAGTTATACGGACGAGCAGTACTTC.

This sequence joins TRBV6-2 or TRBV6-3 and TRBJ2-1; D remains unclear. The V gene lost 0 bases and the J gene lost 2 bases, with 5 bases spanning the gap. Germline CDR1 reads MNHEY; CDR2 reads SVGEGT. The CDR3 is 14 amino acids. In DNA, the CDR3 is TGTGCCAGCAGTTACTCGGGCGCCTACAATGAGCAGTTCTTC. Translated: CASSYSGAYNEQFF.

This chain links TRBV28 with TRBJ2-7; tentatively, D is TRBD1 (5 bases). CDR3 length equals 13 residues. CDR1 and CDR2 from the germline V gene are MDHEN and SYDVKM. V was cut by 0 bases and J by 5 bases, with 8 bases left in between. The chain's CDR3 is CASSLWTEDEQYF. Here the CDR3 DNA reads TGTGCCAGCAGTTTATGGACAGAAGACGAGCAGTACTTC.

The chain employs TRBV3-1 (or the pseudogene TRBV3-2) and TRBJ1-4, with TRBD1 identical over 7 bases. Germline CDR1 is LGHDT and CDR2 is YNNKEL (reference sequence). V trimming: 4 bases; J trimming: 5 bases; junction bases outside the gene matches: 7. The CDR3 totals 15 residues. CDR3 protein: CASSPPGGQNEKLFF. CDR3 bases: TGTGCCAGCAGCCCACCAGGGGGACAAAATGAAAAACTGTTTTTT.

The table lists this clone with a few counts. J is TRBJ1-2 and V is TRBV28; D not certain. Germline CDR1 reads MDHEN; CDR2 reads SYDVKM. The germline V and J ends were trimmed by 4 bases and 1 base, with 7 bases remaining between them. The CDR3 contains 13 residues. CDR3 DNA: TGTGCCAGCAGTTGGGAGCGTAACTATGGCTACACCTTC. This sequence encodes CASSWERNYGYTF.

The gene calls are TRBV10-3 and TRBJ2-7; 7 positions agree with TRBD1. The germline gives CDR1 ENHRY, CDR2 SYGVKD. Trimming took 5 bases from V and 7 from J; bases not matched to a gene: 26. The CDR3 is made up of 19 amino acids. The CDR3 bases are TGTGCCATCAGTTCACCTTGGGACAGTGCCTTCACCCCTAGAGGGGAGCAGTACTTC. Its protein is CAISSPWDSAFTPRGEQYF.

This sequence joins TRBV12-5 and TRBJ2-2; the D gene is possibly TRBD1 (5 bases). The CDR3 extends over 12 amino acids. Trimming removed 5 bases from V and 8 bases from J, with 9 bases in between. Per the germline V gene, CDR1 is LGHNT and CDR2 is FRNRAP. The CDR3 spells CASGPGLGELFF. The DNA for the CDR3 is TGTGCTAGTGGTCCAGGGCTAGGGGAGCTGTTTTTT. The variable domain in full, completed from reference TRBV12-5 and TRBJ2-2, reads DARVTQTPRHKVTEMGQEVTMRCQPILGHNTVFWYRQTMMQGLELLAYFRNRAPLDDSGMPKDRFSAEMPDATLATLKIQPSEPRDSAVYFCASGPGLGELFFGEGSRLTVL.

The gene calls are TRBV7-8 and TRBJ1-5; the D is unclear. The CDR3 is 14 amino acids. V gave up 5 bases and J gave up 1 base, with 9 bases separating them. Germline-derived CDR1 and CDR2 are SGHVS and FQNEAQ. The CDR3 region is CASSGLYSNQPQHF. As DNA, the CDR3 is TGTGCCAGCAGCGGACTATACAGCAATCAGCCCCAGCATTTT.

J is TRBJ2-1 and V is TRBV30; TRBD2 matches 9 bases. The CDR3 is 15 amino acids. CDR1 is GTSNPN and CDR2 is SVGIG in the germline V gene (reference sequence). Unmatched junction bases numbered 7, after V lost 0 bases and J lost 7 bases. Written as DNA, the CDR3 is TGTGCCTGGAGTGTACGTGGTAGCGGGAGAAATGAGCAGTTCTTC. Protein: CAWSVRGSGRNEQFF.

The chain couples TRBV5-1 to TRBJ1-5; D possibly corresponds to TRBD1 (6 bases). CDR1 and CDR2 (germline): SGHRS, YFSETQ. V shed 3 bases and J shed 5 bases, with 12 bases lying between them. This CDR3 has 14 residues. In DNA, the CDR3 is TGCGCCAGCAGCTCCACAGGGTCTGATCAGCCCCAGCATTTT. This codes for CASSSTGSDQPQHF.

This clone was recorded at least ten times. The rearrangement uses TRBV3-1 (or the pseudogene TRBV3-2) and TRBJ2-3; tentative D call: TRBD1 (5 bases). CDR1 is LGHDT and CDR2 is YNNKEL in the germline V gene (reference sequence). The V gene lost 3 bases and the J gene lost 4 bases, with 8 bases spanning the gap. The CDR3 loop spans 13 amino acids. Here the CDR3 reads CASSQGLADTQYF. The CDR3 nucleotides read TGTGCCAGCAGCCAGGGGCTAGCAGATACGCAGTATTTT.

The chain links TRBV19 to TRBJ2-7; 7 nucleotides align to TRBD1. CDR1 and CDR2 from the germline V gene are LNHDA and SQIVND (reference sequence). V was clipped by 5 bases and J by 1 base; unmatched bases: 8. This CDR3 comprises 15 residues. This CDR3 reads CASSPRQGESYEQYF. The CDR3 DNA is TGTGCCAGTAGTCCCAGGCAGGGGGAATCCTACGAGCAGTACTTC.

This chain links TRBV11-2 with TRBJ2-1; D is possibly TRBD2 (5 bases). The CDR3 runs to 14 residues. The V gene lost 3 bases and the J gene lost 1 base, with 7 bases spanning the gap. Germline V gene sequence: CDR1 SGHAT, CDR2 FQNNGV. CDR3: CASSFRGSYNEQFF. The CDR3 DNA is TGTGCCAGCAGCTTCCGGGGATCCTACAATGAGCAGTTCTTC.

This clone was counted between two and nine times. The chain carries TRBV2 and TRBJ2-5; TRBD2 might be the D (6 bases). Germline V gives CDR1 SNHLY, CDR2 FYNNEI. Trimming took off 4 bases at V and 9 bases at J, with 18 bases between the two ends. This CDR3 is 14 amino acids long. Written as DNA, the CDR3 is TGTGCCAGCAGTGCGGCGCTTATGGGCGGGGCCCAGTACTTC. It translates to CASSAALMGGAQYF.

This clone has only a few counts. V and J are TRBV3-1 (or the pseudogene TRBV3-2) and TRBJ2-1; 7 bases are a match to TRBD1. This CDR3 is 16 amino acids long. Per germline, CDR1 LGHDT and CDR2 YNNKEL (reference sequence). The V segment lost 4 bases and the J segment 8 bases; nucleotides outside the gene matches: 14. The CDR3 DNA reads TGTGCCAGCAGCCCCCTCCGGACAGGTCTCTCCGATGAGCAGTTCTTC. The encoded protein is CASSPLRTGLSDEQFF.

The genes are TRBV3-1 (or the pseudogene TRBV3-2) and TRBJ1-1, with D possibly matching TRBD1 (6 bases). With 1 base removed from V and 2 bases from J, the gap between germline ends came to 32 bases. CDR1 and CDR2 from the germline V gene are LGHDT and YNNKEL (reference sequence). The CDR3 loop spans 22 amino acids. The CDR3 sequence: CASSQGRSRGWALAHINTEAFF. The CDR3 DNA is TGTGCCAGCAGCCAAGGTCGGTCAAGGGGGTGGGCGCTCGCACATATCAACACTGAAGCTTTCTTT.

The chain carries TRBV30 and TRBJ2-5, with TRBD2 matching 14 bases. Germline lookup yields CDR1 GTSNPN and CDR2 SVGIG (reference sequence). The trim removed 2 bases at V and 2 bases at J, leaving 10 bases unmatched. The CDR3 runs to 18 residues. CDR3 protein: CAWSKGLAGVSLQETQYF. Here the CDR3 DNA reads TGTGCCTGGAGTAAGGGACTAGCGGGAGTGAGCCTACAAGAGACCCAGTACTTC.

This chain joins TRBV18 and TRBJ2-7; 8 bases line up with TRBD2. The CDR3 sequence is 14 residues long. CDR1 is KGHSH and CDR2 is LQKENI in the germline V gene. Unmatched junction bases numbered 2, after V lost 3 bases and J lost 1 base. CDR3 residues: CASSPGTSSYEQYF. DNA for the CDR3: TGTGCCAGCTCACCCGGGACTAGTTCCTACGAGCAGTACTTC.

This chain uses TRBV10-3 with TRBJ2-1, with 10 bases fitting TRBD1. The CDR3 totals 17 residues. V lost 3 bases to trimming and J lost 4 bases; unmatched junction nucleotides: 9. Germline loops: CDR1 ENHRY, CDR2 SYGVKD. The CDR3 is CAISDGGQGRGYNEQFF. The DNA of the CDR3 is TGTGCCATCAGTGACGGGGGACAGGGGAGGGGGTACAATGAGCAGTTCTTC.

The CDR3 sequence is CASSALTVNYGYTF. The DNA for the CDR3 is TGTGCCAGCAGCGCCTTAACAGTTAACTATGGCTACACCTTC. This rearrangement joins TRBV5-6 to TRBJ1-2, with D unresolved. V dropped 4 bases and J dropped 1 base, with 11 bases sitting between them. Germline CDR1 SGHDT, CDR2 YYEEEE. The CDR3 is 14 amino acids.

Written as DNA, the CDR3 is TGTGCCAGCCCAACAGGGAACTCCTACAATGAGCAGTTCTTC. Amino acids: CASPTGNSYNEQFF. This rearrangement joins TRBV2 to TRBJ2-1; the D gene is possibly TRBD1 (6 bases). Germline V gene sequence: CDR1 SNHLY, CDR2 FYNNEI. The germline V and J ends were trimmed by 8 bases and 0 bases, with 11 bases remaining between them. CDR3 length: 14 amino acids.

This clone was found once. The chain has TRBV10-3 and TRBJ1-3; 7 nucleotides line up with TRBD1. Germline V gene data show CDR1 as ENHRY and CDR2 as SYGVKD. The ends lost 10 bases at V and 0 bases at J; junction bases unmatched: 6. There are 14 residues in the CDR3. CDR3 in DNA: TGTGCCACCGGACAGGCGAGCTCTGGAAACACCATATATTTT. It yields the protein CATGQASSGNTIYF.

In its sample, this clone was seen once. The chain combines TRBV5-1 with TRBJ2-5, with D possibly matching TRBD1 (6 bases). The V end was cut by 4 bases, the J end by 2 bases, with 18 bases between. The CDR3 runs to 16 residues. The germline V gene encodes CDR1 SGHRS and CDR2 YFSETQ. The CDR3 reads CASSPQGTGSQETQYF. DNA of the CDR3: TGCGCCAGCAGCCCACAGGGTACGGGCTCTCAAGAGACCCAGTACTTC.

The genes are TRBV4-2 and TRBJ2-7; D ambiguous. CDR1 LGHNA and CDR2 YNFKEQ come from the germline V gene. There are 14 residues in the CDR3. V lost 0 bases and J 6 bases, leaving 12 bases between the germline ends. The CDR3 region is CASSQDLHTREQYF. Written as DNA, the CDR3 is TGTGCCAGCAGCCAAGATCTTCATACGCGCGAGCAGTACTTC.

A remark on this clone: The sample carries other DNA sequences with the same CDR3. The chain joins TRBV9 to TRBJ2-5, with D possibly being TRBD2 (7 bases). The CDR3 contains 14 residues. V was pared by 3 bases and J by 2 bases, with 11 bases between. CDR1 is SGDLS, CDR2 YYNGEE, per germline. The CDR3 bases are TGTGCCAGCAGCGGGGGGGGCCCTCAAGAGACCCAGTACTTC. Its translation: CASSGGGPQETQYF. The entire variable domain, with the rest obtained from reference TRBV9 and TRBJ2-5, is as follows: DSGVTQTPKHLITATGQRVTLRCSPRSGDLSVYWYQQSLDQGLQFLIQYYNGEERAKGNILERFSAQQFPDLHSELNLSSLELGDSALYFCASSGGGPQETQYFGPGTRLLVL.